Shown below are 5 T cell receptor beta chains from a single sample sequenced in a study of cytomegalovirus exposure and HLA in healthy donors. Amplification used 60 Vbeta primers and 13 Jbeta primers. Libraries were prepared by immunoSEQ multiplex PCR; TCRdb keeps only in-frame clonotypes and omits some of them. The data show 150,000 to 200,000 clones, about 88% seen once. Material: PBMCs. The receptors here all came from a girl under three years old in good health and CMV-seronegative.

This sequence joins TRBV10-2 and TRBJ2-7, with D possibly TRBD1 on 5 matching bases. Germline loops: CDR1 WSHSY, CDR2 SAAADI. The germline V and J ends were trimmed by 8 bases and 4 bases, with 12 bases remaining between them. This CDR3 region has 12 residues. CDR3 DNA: TGCGCCAGCGAAGACAGAGCATACGAGCAGTACTTC. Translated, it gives CASEDRAYEQYF.

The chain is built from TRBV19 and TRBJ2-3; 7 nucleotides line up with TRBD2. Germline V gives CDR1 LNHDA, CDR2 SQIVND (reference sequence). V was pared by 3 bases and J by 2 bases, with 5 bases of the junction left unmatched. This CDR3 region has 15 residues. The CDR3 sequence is CASSISGGSTDTQYF. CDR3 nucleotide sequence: TGTGCCAGTAGTATCTCGGGGGGATCCACAGATACGCAGTATTTT.

CDR3 sequence (DNA): TGCGCCAGCAGCCACTACACAGATACGCAGTATTTT. The encoded protein is CASSHYTDTQYF. The rearrangement links TRBV5-1 to TRBJ2-3, with D unclear. The CDR3 loop spans 12 amino acids. V lost 4 bases and J lost 2, with 5 bases in between. Germline CDR1 reads SGHRS; CDR2 reads YFSETQ.

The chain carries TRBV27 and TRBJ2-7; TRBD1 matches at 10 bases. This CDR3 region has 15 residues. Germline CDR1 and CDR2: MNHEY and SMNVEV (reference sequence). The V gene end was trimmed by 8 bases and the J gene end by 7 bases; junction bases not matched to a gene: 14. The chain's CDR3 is CASRFNPWTGGEQYF. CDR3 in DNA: TGTGCCAGCCGATTCAACCCTTGGACAGGGGGGGAGCAGTACTTC.

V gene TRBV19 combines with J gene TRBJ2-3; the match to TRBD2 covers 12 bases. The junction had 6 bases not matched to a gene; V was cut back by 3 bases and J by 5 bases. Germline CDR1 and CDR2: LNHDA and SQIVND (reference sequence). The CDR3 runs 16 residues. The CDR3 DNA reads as TGTGCCAGTAGTATTACGCTAGCGGGGGGGCTAGATACGCAGTATTTT. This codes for CASSITLAGGLDTQYF.